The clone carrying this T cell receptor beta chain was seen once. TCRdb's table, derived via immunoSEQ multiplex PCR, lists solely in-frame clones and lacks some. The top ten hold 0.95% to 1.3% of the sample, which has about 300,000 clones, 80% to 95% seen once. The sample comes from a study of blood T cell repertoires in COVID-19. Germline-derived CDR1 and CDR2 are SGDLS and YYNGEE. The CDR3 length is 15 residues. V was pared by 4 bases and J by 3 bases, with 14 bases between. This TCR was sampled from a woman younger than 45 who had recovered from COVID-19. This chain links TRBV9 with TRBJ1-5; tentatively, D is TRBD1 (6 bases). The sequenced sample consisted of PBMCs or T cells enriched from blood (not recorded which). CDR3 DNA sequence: TGTGCCAGCAGCCCCGGGACAACGCTCAATCAGCCCCAGCATTTT. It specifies CASSPGTTLNQPQHF.